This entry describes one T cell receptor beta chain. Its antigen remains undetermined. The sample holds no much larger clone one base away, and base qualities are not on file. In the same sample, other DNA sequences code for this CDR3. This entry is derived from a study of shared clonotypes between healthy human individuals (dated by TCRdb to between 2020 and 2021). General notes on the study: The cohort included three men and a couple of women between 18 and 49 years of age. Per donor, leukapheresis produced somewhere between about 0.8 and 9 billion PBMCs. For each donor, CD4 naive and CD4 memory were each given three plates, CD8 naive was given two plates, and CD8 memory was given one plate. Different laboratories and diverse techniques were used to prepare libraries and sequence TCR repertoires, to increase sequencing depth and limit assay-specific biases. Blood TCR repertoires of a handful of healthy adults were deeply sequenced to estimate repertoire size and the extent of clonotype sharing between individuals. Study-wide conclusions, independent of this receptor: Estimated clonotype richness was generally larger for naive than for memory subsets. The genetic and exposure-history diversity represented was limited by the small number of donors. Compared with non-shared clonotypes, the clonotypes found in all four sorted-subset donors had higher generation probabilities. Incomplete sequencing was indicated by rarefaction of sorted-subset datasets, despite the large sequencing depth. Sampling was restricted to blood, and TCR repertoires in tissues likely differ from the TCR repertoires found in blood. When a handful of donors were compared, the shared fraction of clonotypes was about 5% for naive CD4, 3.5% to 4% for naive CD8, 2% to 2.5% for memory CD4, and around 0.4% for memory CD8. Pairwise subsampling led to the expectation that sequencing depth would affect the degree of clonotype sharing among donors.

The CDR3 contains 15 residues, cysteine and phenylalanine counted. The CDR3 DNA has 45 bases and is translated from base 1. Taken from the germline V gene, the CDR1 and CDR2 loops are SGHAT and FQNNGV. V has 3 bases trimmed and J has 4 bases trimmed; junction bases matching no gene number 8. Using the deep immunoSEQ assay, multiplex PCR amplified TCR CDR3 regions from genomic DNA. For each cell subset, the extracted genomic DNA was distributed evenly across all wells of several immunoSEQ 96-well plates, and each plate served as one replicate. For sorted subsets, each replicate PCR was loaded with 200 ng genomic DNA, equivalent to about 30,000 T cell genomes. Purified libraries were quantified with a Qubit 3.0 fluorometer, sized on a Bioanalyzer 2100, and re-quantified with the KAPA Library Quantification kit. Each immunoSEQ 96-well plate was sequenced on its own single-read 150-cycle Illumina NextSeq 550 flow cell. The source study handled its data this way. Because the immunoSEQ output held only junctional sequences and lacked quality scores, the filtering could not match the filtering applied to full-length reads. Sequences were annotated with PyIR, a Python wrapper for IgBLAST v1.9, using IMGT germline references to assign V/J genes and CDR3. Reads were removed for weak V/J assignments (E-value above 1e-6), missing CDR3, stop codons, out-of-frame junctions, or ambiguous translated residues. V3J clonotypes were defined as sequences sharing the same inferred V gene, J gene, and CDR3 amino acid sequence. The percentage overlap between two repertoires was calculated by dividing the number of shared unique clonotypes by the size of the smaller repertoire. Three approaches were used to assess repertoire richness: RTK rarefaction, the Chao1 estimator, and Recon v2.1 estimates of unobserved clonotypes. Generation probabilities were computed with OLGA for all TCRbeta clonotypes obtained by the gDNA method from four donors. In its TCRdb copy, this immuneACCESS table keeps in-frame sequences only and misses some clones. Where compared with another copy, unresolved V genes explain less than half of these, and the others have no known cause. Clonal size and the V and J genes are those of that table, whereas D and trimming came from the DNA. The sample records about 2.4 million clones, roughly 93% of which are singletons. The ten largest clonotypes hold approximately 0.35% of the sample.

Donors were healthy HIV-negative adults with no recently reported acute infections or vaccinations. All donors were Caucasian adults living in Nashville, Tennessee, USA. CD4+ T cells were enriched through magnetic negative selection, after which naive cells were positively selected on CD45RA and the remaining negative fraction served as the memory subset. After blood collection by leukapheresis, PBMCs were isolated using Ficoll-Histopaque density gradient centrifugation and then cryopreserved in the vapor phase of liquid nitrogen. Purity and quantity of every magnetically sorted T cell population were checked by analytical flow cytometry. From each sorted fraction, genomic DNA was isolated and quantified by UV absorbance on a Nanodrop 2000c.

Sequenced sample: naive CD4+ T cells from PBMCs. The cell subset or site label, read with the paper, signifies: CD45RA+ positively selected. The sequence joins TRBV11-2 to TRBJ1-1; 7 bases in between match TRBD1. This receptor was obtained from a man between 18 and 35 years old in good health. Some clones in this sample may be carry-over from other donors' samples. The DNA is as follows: TGTGCCAGCAGCTTTAGTAGGGGGCGAGGCACTGAAGCTTTCTTT. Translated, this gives CASSFSRGRGTEAFF.